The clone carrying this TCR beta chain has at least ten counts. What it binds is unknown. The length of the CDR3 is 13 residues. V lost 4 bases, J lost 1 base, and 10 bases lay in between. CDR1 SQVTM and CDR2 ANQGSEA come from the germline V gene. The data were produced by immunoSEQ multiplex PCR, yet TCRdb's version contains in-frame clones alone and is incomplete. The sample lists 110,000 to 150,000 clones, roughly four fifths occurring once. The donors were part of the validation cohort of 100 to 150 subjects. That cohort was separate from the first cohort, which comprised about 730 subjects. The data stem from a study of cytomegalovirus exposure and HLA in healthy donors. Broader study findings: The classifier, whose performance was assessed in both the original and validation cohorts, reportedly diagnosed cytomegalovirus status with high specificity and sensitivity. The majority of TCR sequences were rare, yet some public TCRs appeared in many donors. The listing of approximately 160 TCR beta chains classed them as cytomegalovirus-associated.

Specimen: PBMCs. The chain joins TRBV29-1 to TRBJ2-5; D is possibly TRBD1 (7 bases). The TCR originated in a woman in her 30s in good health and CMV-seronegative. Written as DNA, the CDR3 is TGCAGCGTTGGGAGGGACAGCCAAGAGACCCAGTACTTC. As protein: CSVGRDSQETQYF.